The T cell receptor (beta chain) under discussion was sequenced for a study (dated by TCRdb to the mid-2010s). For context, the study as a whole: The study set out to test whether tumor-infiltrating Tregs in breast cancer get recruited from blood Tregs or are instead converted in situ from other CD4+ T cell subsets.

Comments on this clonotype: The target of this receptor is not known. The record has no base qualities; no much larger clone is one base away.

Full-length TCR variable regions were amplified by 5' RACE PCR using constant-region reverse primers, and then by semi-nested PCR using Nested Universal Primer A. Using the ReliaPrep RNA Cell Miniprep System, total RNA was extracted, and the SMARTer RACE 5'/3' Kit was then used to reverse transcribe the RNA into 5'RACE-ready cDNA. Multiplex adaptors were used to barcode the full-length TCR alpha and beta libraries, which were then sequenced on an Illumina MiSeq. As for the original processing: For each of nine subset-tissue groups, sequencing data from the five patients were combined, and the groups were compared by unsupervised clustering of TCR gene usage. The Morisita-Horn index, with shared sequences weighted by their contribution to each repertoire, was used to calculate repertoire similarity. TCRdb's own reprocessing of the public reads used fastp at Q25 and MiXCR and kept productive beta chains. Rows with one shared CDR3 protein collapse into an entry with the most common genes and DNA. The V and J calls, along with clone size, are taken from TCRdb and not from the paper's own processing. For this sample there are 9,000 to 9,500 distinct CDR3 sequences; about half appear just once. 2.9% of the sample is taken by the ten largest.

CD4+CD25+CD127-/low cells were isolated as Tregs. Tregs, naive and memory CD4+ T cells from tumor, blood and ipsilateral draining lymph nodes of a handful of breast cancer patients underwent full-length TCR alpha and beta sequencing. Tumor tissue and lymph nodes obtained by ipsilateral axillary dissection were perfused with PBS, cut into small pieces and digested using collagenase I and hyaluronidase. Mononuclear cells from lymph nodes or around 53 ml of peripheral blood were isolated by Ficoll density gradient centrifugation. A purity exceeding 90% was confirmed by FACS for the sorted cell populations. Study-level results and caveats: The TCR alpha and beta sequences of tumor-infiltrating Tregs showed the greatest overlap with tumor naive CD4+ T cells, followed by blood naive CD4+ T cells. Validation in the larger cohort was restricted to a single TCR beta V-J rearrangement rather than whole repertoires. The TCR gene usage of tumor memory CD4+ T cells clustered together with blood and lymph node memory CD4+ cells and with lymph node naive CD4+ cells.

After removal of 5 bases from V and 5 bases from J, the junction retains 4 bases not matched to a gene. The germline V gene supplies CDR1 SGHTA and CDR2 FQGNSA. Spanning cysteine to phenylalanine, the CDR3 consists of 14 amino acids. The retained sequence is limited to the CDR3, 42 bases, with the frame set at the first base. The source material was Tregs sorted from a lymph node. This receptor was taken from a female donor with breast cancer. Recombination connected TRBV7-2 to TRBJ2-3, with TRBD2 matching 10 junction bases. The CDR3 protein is CASSESGGVDTQYF. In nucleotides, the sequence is TGTGCCAGCAGCGAAAGCGGGGGGGTAGATACGCAGTATTTT.